Included here is one T cell receptor (beta chain) sequence, with context. What it binds is unknown. Here immunoSEQ multiplex PCR was the method, and the copy in TCRdb shows in-frame clones only, minus some. This table holds over 100,000 clones, 90% to 95% found once. These data are taken from a study of graft-versus-host responses after intestinal transplantation. Overall study results and limits: GvH clones occurred in recipient marrow; some first appeared in ileum or blood.

CDR3 length: 14 residues. With 2 bases removed from V and 1 base from J, the gap between germline ends came to 6 bases. Germline CDR1 is MNHEY and CDR2 is SVGAGI. The specimen was unstimulated CD4+ T cells sorted from spleen or lymph node cells, collected before intestinal transplant. The sequence was obtained from a human donor who received an intestinal transplant. This chain connects TRBV6-5 to TRBJ1-5, with a weak D call TRBD1 (5 bases). CDR3 in amino acids: CASSYGGSNQPQHF. The DNA of the CDR3 is TGTGCCAGCAGTTACGGGGGAAGCAATCAGCCCCAGCATTTT.